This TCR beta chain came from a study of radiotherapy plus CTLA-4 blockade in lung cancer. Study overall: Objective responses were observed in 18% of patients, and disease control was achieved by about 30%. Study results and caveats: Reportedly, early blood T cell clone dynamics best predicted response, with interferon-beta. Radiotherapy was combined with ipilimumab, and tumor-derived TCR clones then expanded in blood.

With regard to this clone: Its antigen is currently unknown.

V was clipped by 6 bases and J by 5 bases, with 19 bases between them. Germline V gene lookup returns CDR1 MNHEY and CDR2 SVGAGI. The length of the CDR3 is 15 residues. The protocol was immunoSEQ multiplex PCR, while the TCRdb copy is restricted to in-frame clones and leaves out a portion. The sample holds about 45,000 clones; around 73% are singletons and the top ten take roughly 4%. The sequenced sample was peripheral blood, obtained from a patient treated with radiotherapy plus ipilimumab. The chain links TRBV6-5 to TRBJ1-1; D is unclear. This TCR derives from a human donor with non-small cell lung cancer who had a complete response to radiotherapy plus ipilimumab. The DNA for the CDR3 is TGTGCCAGCAGGGTTCCAGGAGGCAGGACGACTGAAGCTTTCTTT. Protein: CASRVPGGRTTEAFF.